These 2 T cell receptor beta chains came from one sample sequenced in a study of T cells after yellow fever vaccination (dated by TCRdb to between 2018 and 2021). In light of the paper, this sample's treatment or condition label describes: live attenuated yellow fever vaccine strain. Libraries were built with 5' RACE. These reads were obtained on an Illumina NovaSeq 6000. The public sequencing data were trimmed at Q25 with fastp and processed into clonotypes with MiXCR by TCRdb, which kept only in-frame beta chains. Rows merge per CDR3 protein into single entries with the most common DNA and genes. A total of hundreds of thousands of distinct CDR3 sequences appear in this sample, approximately 10% of them only once. The top ten hold about 3% of the sample. Specimen: CD4+ T cells sorted from PBMCs, collected 5 days after the yellow fever booster vaccination. These receptor sequences come from a man younger than 35 who received the YFV17D yellow fever vaccine.

V usage is TRBV18 and J usage is TRBJ2-5; no clear D. This CDR3 region has 14 residues. CDR1 is KGHSH and CDR2 is LQKENI in the germline V gene. With 2 bases removed from V and 2 bases from J, the gap between germline ends came to 9 bases. CDR3 sequence: CASSPALGQETQYF. DNA for the CDR3: TGTGCCAGCTCACCAGCTCTGGGGCAAGAGACCCAGTACTTC.

This clonotype showed up just a few times. This chain joins TRBV2 and TRBJ1-2; D is perhaps TRBD1 (5 bases). CDR3 size: 11 residues. The V and J ends lost 4 bases and 8 bases respectively, with 8 bases between them. Germline V gene sequence: CDR1 SNHLY, CDR2 FYNNEI. This chain's CDR3 is CASSVGTGYTF. CDR3 bases: TGTGCCAGCAGTGTAGGGACCGGCTACACCTTC.